This TCR beta chain was sequenced during a study of control samples from healthy donors and cancer patients (dated by TCRdb to 2019 to 2021). Comment on this clone: There is no known antigen for this receptor. No much larger clonotype is one base removed from it; base qualities were not supplied.

Preparation of the library involved the immunoSEQ multiplex PCR assay. TCRdb took this table from immuneACCESS and kept in-frame rearrangements with V and J called. Such tables lack part of the clones; where checked against another copy, unresolved V genes explain under half of the gap, and the rest is unexplained. Within this sample are roughly 40,000 clones, with roughly 92% of them counted one time only. 3.6% of the sample goes to the ten largest clones. The germline V gene sets CDR1 to MGHRA and CDR2 to YSYEKL. Reading from cysteine to phenylalanine, the CDR3 counts 13 amino acids. Of the read, only the CDR3 DNA is kept; its 39 bases are in frame from base 1. V is cut by 1 base and J by 8 bases, and the space between the germline ends is 11 bases.

Sequencing used blood. This chain is built from TRBV4-1 and TRBJ1-2; no D gene can be assigned with confidence. The sequence came from a woman between 45 and 65 years old in good health. The CDR3 protein: CASSQGAGLGYTF. The DNA sequence is as follows: TGCGCCAGCAGCCAAGGGGCTGGGCTAGGCTACACCTTC.